The sequence of this T cell receptor (beta chain) was determined in a study of chemoradiotherapy in HPV16-positive cancers. Study results and limitations: Candidate HPV-specific clones and E7-related TCR motifs grew in tumor during treatment.

Clones were sequenced by immunoSEQ multiplex PCR, and TCRdb holds only the in-frame ones, with some missing. The table records 40,000 to 65,000 clones, roughly 90% of them present only once. A remark on this clone: Its antigen remains unknown.

The J segment lost 8 bases and the V segment lost 6 bases, leaving 2 bases of the junction unmatched. Germline lookup yields CDR1 MNHEY and CDR2 SVGAGI. This CDR3 spans 13 amino acids. Over chemoradiotherapy, repertoires were sampled more than once. Specimen: blood, collected from a patient who underwent chemoradiotherapy. This chain connects TRBV6-5 to TRBJ1-6; 9 bases are a match to TRBD1. This TCR was recovered from a human donor with HPV-associated anogenital cancer. This CDR3 is CASRGQGDSPLHF. The CDR3 bases are TGTGCCAGCAGGGGACAGGGCGATTCACCCCTCCACTTT.